Listed below are T cell receptor beta chains from one sample, sequenced in a study of T cell changes during pregnancy in multiple sclerosis. Only in-frame clones appear in the TCRdb table, and some are missing; sequencing was by immunoSEQ multiplex PCR. The table records about 50,000 clones, over 80% of them present only once. This specimen consisted of CD4+ T cells from peripheral blood mononuclear cells, obtained in the third trimester of pregnancy. The receptor set was obtained from a female donor with multiple sclerosis, enrolled in a pregnancy study. Each CDR3 is given with its conserved first and last residue. Fields, in order: D gene, V gene, clone size, J gene, CDR3 protein, CDR3 DNA. The D gene is left open where the match is weak. Expanded clones are given a class, and other clones once, few, many or no size at all.

D: TRBD2; V: TRBV7-2; size: .; J: TRBJ2-7; CDR3: CASSLALLAGGPYEQYF; DNA: TGTGCCAGCAGCTTAGCCCTACTAGCGGGGGGCCCCTACGAGCAGTACTTC
D: TRBD2; V: TRBV4-3; size: .; J: TRBJ2-5; CDR3: CASSQGLAGGSQETQYF; DNA: TGCGCCAGCAGCCAAGGGCTAGCGGGGGGGTCCCAAGAGACCCAGTACTTC
D: .; V: TRBV6-5; size: .; J: TRBJ2-5; CDR3: CASSPYRQETQYF; DNA: TGTGCCAGCAGTCCCTATCGCCAAGAGACCCAGTACTTC
D: TRBD2; V: TRBV5-4; size: .; J: TRBJ2-2; CDR3: CASSPPAGVTGELFF; DNA: TGTGCCAGCAGCCCCCCAGCGGGAGTCACCGGGGAGCTGTTTTTT
D: TRBD1; V: TRBV5-1; size: .; J: TRBJ2-5; CDR3: CASSRATGGSKTQYF; DNA: TGCGCCAGCAGTCGGGCTACAGGGGGCTCTAAGACCCAGTACTTC
D: TRBD2; V: TRBV6-5; size: .; J: TRBJ2-7; CDR3: CASRETSQRYEQYF; DNA: TGTGCCAGCAGGGAGACTAGCCAGCGGTACGAGCAGTACTTC
D: .; V: TRBV21-1; size: .; J: TRBJ1-5; CDR3: CASSKSVGQPQHF; DNA: TGTGCCAGCAGCAAGTCCGTCGGTCAGCCCCAGCATTTT
D: TRBD1; V: TRBV10-3; size: .; J: TRBJ2-7; CDR3: CAISELRDSSVQYF; DNA: TGTGCCATCAGCGAGCTCCGGGACAGTTCTGTACAGTACTTC
D: TRBD1; V: TRBV11-1; size: .; J: TRBJ1-2; CDR3: CATDGQGVRYGYTF; DNA: TGTGCCACCGATGGACAGGGGGTTCGATATGGCTACACCTTC
D: TRBD2; V: TRBV18; size: .; J: TRBJ2-5; CDR3: CASSPIAGGSETQYF; DNA: TGTGCCAGCTCACCAATCGCGGGGGGATCAGAGACCCAGTACTTC
D: .; V: TRBV5-4; size: .; J: TRBJ2-5; CDR3: CASSLAQETQYF; DNA: TGTGCCAGCAGCTTGGCTCAAGAGACCCAGTACTTC
D: TRBD1; V: TRBV4-3; size: .; J: TRBJ1-1; CDR3: CASSQLQGSTEAFF; DNA: TGCGCCAGCAGCCAACTACAGGGGAGCACTGAAGCTTTCTTT
D: TRBD2; V: TRBV7-2; size: .; J: TRBJ2-5; CDR3: CASSFLGGEAETQYF; DNA: TGTGCCAGCAGCTTCCTGGGAGGGGAAGCGGAGACCCAGTACTTC
D: TRBD1; V: TRBV6-6; size: .; J: TRBJ1-1; CDR3: CASSLSGTGVNTEAFF; DNA: TGTGCCAGCAGTTTGTCCGGGACAGGGGTGAACACTGAAGCTTTCTTT
D: TRBD1; V: TRBV7-2; size: .; J: TRBJ2-5; CDR3: CASSSNRGPQETQYF; DNA: TGTGCCAGCAGCTCGAACAGGGGCCCCCAAGAGACCCAGTACTTC
D: TRBD2; V: TRBV12-5; size: .; J: TRBJ2-1; CDR3: CASGFSGGAQEFF; DNA: TGTGCTAGTGGTTTTAGCGGGGGGGCCCAGGAGTTCTTC
D: .; V: TRBV7-2; size: .; J: TRBJ2-2; CDR3: CASSLRDTGELFF; DNA: TGTGCCAGCAGCTTAAGAGACACCGGGGAGCTGTTTTTT
D: TRBD1; V: TRBV19; size: .; J: TRBJ2-2; CDR3: CASSIWTGKGTGELFF; DNA: TGTGCCAGTAGTATATGGACAGGGAAGGGTACCGGGGAGCTGTTTTTT
D: .; V: TRBV4-3; size: .; J: TRBJ1-2; CDR3: CASSQGYGGNYGYTF; DNA: TGCGCCAGCAGCCAAGGATACGGGGGGAACTATGGCTACACCTTC
D: TRBD1; V: TRBV6-5; size: .; J: TRBJ1-2; CDR3: CASSLGQGASGGYTF; DNA: TGTGCCAGCAGTTTGGGACAGGGGGCGAGCGGAGGCTACACCTTC
D: TRBD1; V: TRBV6-5; size: few; J: TRBJ1-1; CDR3: CASSYRGQGEAFF; DNA: TGTGCCAGCAGTTACCGGGGACAGGGGGAAGCTTTCTTT
D: .; V: TRBV11-3; size: once; J: TRBJ1-6; CDR3: CASSLGAANSPLHF; DNA: TGTGCCAGCAGCTTAGGGGCAGCTAATTCACCCCTCCACTTT
D: TRBD2; V: TRBV4-1; size: .; J: TRBJ2-7; CDR3: CASSQPAGAYYEQYF; DNA: TGCGCCAGCAGCCAACCAGCGGGGGCCTACTACGAGCAGTACTTC
D: .; V: TRBV5-6; size: .; J: TRBJ2-3; CDR3: CASRVAGGTDTQYF; DNA: TGTGCCAGCAGGGTGGCGGGTGGGACAGATACGCAGTATTTT
D: TRBD1; V: TRBV18; size: .; J: TRBJ1-1; CDR3: CASSPGQGGWGNTEAFF; DNA: TGTGCCAGCTCACCGGGACAGGGGGGTTGGGGAAACACTGAAGCTTTCTTT
D: .; V: TRBV7-3; size: .; J: TRBJ2-7; CDR3: CASSLEPTYEQYF; DNA: TGTGCCAGCAGCTTAGAGCCAACCTACGAGCAGTACTTC
D: .; V: TRBV7-6; size: .; J: TRBJ2-3; CDR3: CASSLRGGLTDTQYF; DNA: TGTGCCAGCAGCTTACGCGGGGGCCTCACAGATACGCAGTATTTT
D: TRBD1; V: TRBV7-2; size: .; J: TRBJ1-1; CDR3: CASSLVPTGGTEAFF; DNA: TGTGCCAGCAGCTTAGTTCCGACAGGGGGCACTGAAGCTTTCTTT
D: .; V: TRBV6-4; size: .; J: TRBJ1-2; CDR3: CASSPGLTNYGYTF; DNA: TGTGCCAGCAGTCCAGGGCTCACTAACTATGGCTACACCTTC
D: .; V: TRBV19; size: .; J: TRBJ1-5; CDR3: CASSIPGGNQPQHF; DNA: TGTGCCAGTAGTATCCCCGGTGGCAATCAGCCCCAGCATTTT
D: TRBD2; V: TRBV7-8; size: .; J: TRBJ2-3; CDR3: CASSPAKGGALF; DNA: TGTGCCAGCAGCCCCGCTAAGGGAGGGGCCCTTTTT
D: TRBD2; V: TRBV11-2; size: .; J: TRBJ2-7; CDR3: CASSSLAGVEQYF; DNA: TGTGCCAGCAGCTCGTTAGCGGGGGTAGAGCAGTACTTC
D: .; V: TRBV9; size: .; J: TRBJ1-2; CDR3: CASSVDSNYGYTF; DNA: TGTGCCAGCAGCGTTGACAGCAACTATGGCTACACCTTC
D: .; V: TRBV4-3; size: few; J: TRBJ1-5; CDR3: CASSQIRDYSNQPQHF; DNA: TGCGCCAGCAGCCAAATCCGGGACTATAGCAATCAGCCCCAGCATTTT
D: .; V: TRBV18; size: .; J: TRBJ2-3; CDR3: CASSPGLTDTQYF; DNA: TGTGCCAGCTCACCGGGACTTACAGATACGCAGTATTTT
D: .; V: TRBV9; size: once; J: TRBJ2-3; CDR3: CASSSRHSTDTQYF; DNA: TGTGCCAGCAGCTCCAGACATAGCACAGATACGCAGTATTTT
D: .; V: TRBV6-1; size: .; J: TRBJ2-1; CDR3: CASSKQVNSYNEQFF; DNA: TGTGCCAGCAGTAAACAGGTCAACTCCTACAATGAGCAGTTCTTC
D: TRBD1; V: TRBV7-2; size: .; J: TRBJ2-7; CDR3: CASSLRTGAYEQYF; DNA: TGTGCCAGCAGCTTGCGGACAGGGGCCTACGAGCAGTACTTC
D: TRBD1; V: TRBV7-6; size: .; J: TRBJ1-1; CDR3: CASSSGTANTEAFF; DNA: TGTGCCAGCAGCTCCGGGACAGCGAACACTGAAGCTTTCTTT
D: .; V: TRBV7-3; size: .; J: TRBJ2-1; CDR3: CASSGTNQNEQFF; DNA: TGTGCCAGCAGTGGGACAAATCAGAATGAGCAGTTCTTC
D: TRBD2; V: TRBV14; size: .; J: TRBJ2-7; CDR3: CASSQEGGLAGDPYEQYF; DNA: TGTGCCAGCAGCCAAGAAGGGGGCCTAGCGGGGGATCCCTACGAGCAGTACTTC
D: .; V: TRBV4-1; size: few; J: TRBJ1-1; CDR3: CASSQETWGLIF; DNA: TGCGCCAGCAGCCAAGAGACGTGGGGCTTGATCTTT
D: .; V: TRBV7-9; size: .; J: TRBJ1-1; CDR3: CASSLKGGSEAFF; DNA: TGTGCCAGCAGCTTAAAGGGAGGATCTGAAGCTTTCTTT
D: TRBD1; V: TRBV30; size: .; J: TRBJ1-1; CDR3: CAWSYRGGNTEAFF; DNA: TGTGCCTGGAGTTACAGGGGGGGGAACACTGAAGCTTTCTTT
D: TRBD2; V: TRBV30; size: .; J: TRBJ2-3; CDR3: CARGLAGYTDTQYF; DNA: TGTGCTCGGGGGCTAGCGGGGTACACAGATACGCAGTATTTT
D: .; V: TRBV11-2; size: .; J: TRBJ2-7; CDR3: CASSLSQGAYEQYF; DNA: TGTGCCAGCAGCTTAAGCCAGGGCGCCTACGAGCAGTACTTC
D: TRBD2; V: TRBV18; size: once; J: TRBJ2-5; CDR3: CASSRGVRETQYF; DNA: TGTGCCAGCTCGCGGGGGGTTCGAGAGACCCAGTACTTC
D: .; V: TRBV30; size: .; J: TRBJ2-7; CDR3: CAWSPGVYEQYF; DNA: TGTGCCTGGAGTCCGGGGGTGTACGAGCAGTACTTC
D: TRBD2; V: TRBV27; size: .; J: TRBJ2-2; CDR3: CASMGRVYTGELFF; DNA: TGTGCCAGCATGGGGAGGGTCTACACCGGGGAGCTGTTTTTT
D: .; V: TRBV19; size: .; J: TRBJ2-5; CDR3: CASSRYRDGETQYF; DNA: TGTGCCAGTAGTAGGTACAGGGACGGAGAGACCCAGTACTTC
D: .; V: TRBV6-1; size: .; J: TRBJ1-5; CDR3: CASISEPQHF; DNA: TGTGCCAGCATCAGTGAGCCCCAGCATTTT
D: TRBD1; V: TRBV5-1; size: .; J: TRBJ1-2; CDR3: CASSLETGTDIGYTF; DNA: TGCGCCAGCAGCTTGGAAACCGGGACAGATATTGGCTACACCTTC
D: TRBD2; V: TRBV7-6; size: .; J: TRBJ2-3; CDR3: CASSLALAGESQYF; DNA: TGTGCCAGCAGCTTAGCGCTAGCGGGGGAGTCGCAGTATTTT
D: .; V: TRBV4-3; size: .; J: TRBJ1-2; CDR3: CASSQAGQNYGYTF; DNA: TGCGCCAGCAGCCAAGCCGGACAGAACTATGGCTACACCTTC
D: .; V: TRBV10-1; size: .; J: TRBJ2-7; CDR3: CASSKKIWTEDEQYF; DNA: TGCGCCAGCAGTAAGAAGATATGGACAGAAGACGAGCAGTACTTC
D: TRBD1; V: TRBV18; size: .; J: TRBJ1-2; CDR3: CASSPIPGQNYGYTF; DNA: TGTGCCAGCTCACCTATCCCGGGACAGAACTATGGCTACACCTTC
D: TRBD2; V: TRBV27; size: .; J: TRBJ2-2; CDR3: CASSSGLARNTGELFF; DNA: TGTGCCAGCAGTTCAGGACTAGCAAGAAACACCGGGGAGCTGTTTTTT